The rows below give T cell receptor beta chains drawn from one sample of a study of regulatory T cells in long-lasting Graves disease. TCRdb re-called the multiplex PCR reads with MiXCR, one entry per CDR3 protein. The sample records roughly 610,000 distinct CDR3 sequences, roughly a sixth being singletons. The sample was also reused in another study, on T cells in Graves' hyperthyroidism and ophthalmopathy.

Sequenced here: peripheral blood mononuclear cells (PBMCs), sampled at new diagnosis, from a patient treated with antithyroid drugs. The receptors shown here come from a man younger than 35 with Graves disease. Each CDR3 is given with its conserved first and last residue. The D gene is left open where the match is weak. Clone size is not always given. Where it is, it says once, few, many or a class for expanded clones.

TRBJ2-1 TRBV5-1 many TRBD2 CASSPGLAGGPSNEQFF TGCGCCAGCAGCCCGGGACTAGCGGGAGGGCCCTCCAATGAGCAGTTCTTC
TRBJ2-1 TRBV29-1 many TRBD2 CSVEDVLREGRDEQFF TGCAGCGTTGAAGACGTTCTCCGGGAGGGCCGAGATGAGCAGTTCTTC
TRBJ2-2 TRBV11-1 few TRBD2 CASSPGGATTGELFF TGTGCCAGCAGCCCCGGGGGGGCCACCACCGGGGAGCTGTTTTTT
TRBJ2-1 TRBV20-1 few . CSARGDYAGSSYNEQFF TGCAGTGCTAGAGGTGACTACGCGGGGAGCTCCTACAATGAGCAGTTCTTC
TRBJ2-7 TRBV27 . TRBD2 CASSARLAGVYEQYF TGTGCCAGCAGCGCCAGACTAGCGGGAGTATACGAGCAGTACTTC
TRBJ2-1 TRBV7-9 many TRBD2 CASSLGASTSAEQFF TGTGCCAGCAGCTTAGGGGCCTCCACTAGCGCTGAGCAGTTCTTC
TRBJ2-2 TRBV18 few TRBD1 CASRDRRNTGELFF TGTGCCAGTCGGGACAGACGGAACACCGGGGAGCTGTTTTTT
TRBJ2-5 TRBV20-1 many . CSAKKGGQETQYF TGCAGTGCAAAGAAGGGGGGGCAAGAGACCCAGTACTTC
TRBJ2-5 TRBV9 few . CASSVGPQETQYF TGTGCCAGCAGCGTGGGTCCCCAAGAGACCCAGTACTTC
TRBJ2-7 TRBV10-3 many . CAISDLGENSSYEQYF TGTGCCATCAGTGATCTCGGGGAGAACAGCTCCTACGAGCAGTACTTC
TRBJ1-1 TRBV5-1 many . CASSLIEGYNTEAFF TGCGCCAGCAGCCTAATAGAGGGGTATAACACTGAAGCTTTCTTT
TRBJ2-1 TRBV15 few . CATSSRDDDEQFF TGTGCCACCAGCAGCCGGGACGACGATGAGCAGTTCTTC
TRBJ1-5 TRBV18 many . CASSPGRENQPQHF TGTGCCAGCTCACCGGGAAGGGAGAATCAGCCCCAGCATTTT